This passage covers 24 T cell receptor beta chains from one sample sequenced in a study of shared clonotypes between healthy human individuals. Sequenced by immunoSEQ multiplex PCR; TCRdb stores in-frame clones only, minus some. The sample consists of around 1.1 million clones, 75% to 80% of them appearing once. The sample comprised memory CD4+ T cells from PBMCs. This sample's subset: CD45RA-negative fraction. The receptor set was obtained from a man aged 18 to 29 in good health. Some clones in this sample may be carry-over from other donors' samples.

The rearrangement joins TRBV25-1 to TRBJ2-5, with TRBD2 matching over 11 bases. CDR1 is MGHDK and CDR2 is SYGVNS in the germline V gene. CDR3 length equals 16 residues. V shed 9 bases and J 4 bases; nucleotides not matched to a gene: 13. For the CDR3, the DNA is TGTGCCAGGGGACTAGCGGAGCCCAACAAGGTAGAGACCCAGTACTTC. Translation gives CARGLAEPNKVETQYF.

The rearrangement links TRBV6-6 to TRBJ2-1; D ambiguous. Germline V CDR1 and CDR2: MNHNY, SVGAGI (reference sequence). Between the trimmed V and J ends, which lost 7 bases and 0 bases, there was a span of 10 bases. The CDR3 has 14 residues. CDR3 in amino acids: CASTPSSSYNEQFF. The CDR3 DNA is TGTGCCAGCACCCCTTCCAGCTCCTACAATGAGCAGTTCTTC.

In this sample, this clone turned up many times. DNA for the CDR3: TGTGCCAGCAGTCGTTTGCGCCTACAGGGTTCATTTATCAGGACCAATGAAAAACTGTTTTTT. It translates to CASSRLRLQGSFIRTNEKLFF. The chain recombines TRBV28 with TRBJ1-4; a weak D match, TRBD1 (6 bases). The CDR3 spans 21 residues. The V gene lost 5 bases and the J gene lost 5 bases, with 33 bases spanning the gap. CDR1 is MDHEN, CDR2 SYDVKM, per germline.

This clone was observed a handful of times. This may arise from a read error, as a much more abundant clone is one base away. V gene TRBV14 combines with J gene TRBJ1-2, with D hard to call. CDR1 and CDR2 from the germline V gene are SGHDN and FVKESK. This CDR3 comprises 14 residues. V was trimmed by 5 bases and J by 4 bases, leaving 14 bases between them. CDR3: CASSSQVASYGYTF. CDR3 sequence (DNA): TGTGCCAGCAGCTCCCAGGTTGCTAGCTATGGCTACACCTTC. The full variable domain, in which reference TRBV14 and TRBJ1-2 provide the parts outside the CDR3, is EAGVTQFPSHSVIEKGQTVTLRCDPISGHDNLYWYRRVMGKEIKFLLHFVKESKQDESGMPNNRFLAERTGGTYSTLKVQPAELEDSGVYFCASSSQVASYGYTFGSGTRLTVV.

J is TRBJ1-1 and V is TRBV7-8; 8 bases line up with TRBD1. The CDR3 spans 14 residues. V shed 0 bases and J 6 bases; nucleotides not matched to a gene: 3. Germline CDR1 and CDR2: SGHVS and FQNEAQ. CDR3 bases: TGTGCCAGCAGCTTAGCGGTGACAGGGGCTGAAGCTTTCTTT. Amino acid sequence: CASSLAVTGAEAFF.

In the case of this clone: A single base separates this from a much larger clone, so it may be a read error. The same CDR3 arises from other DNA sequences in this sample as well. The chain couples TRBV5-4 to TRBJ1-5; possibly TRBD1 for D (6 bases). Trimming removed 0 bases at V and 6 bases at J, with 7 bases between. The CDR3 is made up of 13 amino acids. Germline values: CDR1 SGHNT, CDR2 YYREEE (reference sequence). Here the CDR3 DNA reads TGTGCCAGCAGCTTGGGAGGGGGTCAGCCCCAGCATTTT. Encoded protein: CASSLGGGQPQHF.

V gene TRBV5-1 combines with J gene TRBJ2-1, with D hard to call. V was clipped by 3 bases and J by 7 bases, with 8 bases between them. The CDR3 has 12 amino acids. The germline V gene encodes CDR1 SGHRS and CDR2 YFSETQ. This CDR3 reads CASSYDLNEQFF. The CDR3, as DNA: TGCGCCAGCAGCTACGACTTAAATGAGCAGTTCTTC. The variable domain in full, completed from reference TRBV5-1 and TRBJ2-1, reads KAGVTQTPRYLIKTRGQQVTLSCSPISGHRSVSWYQQTPGQGLQFLFEYFSETQRNKGNFPGRFSGRQFSNSRSEMNVSTLELGDSALYLCASSYDLNEQFFGPGTRLTVL.

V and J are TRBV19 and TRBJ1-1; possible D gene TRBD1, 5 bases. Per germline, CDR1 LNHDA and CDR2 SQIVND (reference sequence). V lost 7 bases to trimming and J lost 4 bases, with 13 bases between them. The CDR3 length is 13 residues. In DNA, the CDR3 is TGTGCCAGTAAAGTGACAGCCGGCACTGAAGCTTTCTTT. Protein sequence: CASKVTAGTEAFF.

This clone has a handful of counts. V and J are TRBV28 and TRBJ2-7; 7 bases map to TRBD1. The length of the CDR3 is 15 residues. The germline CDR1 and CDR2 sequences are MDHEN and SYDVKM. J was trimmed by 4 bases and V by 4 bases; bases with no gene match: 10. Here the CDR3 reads CASSSVGGAGYEQYF. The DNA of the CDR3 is TGTGCCAGCAGTTCTGTAGGGGGCGCTGGGTACGAGCAGTACTTC.

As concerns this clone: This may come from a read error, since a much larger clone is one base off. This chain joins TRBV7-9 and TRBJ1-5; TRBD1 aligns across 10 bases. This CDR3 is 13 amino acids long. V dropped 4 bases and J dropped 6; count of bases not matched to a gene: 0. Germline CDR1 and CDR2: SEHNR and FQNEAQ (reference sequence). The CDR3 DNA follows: TGTGCCAGCAGCTGGACAGGGGGTCAGCCCCAGCATTTT. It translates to CASSWTGGQPQHF.

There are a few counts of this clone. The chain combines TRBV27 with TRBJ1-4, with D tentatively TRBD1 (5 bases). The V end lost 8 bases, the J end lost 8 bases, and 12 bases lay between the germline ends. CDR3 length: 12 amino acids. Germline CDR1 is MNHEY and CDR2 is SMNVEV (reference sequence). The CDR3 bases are TGTGCCAGCCGGCAACGGGACGAAAAACTGTTTTTT. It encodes CASRQRDEKLFF. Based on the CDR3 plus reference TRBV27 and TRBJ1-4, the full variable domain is EAQVTQNPRYLITVTGKKLTVTCSQNMNHEYMSWYRQDPGLGLRQIYYSMNVEVTDKGDVPEGYKVSRKEKRNFPLILESPSPNQTSLYFCASRQRDEKLFFGSGTQLSVL.

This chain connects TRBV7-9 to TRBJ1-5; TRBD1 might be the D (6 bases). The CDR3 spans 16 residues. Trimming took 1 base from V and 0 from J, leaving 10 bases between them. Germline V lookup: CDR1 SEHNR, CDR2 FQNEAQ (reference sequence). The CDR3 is CASSLGTANSNQPQHF. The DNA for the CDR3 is TGTGCCAGCAGCTTAGGGACAGCTAATAGCAATCAGCCCCAGCATTTT.

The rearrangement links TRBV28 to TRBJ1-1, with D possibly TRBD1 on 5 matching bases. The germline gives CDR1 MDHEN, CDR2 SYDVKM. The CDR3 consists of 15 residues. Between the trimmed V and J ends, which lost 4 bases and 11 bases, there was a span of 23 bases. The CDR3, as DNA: TGTGCCAGCAGTTCGTGGAATACAGGACAAACGGGGGCTTTCTTT. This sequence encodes CASSSWNTGQTGAFF.

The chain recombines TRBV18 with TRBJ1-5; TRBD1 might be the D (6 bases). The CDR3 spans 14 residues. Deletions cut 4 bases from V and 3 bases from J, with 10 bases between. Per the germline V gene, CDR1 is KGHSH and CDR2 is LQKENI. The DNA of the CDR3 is TGTGCCAGCTCACAGGGGGACAACAATCAGCCCCAGCATTTT. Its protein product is CASSQGDNNQPQHF.

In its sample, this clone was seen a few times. Here the CDR3 DNA reads TGTGCCAGCAGCTGGCCGGGACAGGGGAATGAGCAGTTCTTC. Its protein product is CASSWPGQGNEQFF. This rearrangement joins TRBV5-4 to TRBJ2-1; 10 bases are shared with TRBD1. This CDR3 comprises 14 residues. V was pared by 3 bases and J by 7 bases, with 4 bases of the junction left unmatched. Germline V gives CDR1 SGHNT, CDR2 YYREEE (reference sequence). Complete variable domain (other parts from reference TRBV5-4 and TRBJ2-1): ETGVTQSPTHLIKTRGQQVTLRCSSQSGHNTVSWYQQALGQGPQFIFQYYREEENGRGNFPPRFSGLQFPNYSSELNVNALELDDSALYLCASSWPGQGNEQFFGPGTRLTVL.

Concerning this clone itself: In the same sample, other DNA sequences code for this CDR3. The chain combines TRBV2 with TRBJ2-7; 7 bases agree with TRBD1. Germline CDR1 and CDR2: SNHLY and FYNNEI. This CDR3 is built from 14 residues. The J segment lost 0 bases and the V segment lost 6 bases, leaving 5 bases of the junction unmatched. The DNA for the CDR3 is TGTGCCAGCAGACGACAGGGATCCTCCTACGAGCAGTACTTC. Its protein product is CASRRQGSSYEQYF.

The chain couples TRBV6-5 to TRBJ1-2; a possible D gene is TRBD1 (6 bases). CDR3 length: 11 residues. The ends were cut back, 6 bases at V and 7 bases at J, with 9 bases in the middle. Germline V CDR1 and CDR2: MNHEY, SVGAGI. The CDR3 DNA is TGTGCCAGCAGCAGGGGACTTGGCTACACCTTC. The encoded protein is CASSRGLGYTF.

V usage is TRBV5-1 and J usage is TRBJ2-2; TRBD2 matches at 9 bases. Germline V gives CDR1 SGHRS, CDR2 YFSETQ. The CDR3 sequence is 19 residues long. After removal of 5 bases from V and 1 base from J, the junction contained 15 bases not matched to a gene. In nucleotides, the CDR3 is TGCGCCAGCAGGGCACGTCATGCGGGAGGGCCTCGGAACACCGGGGAGCTGTTTTTT. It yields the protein CASRARHAGGPRNTGELFF.

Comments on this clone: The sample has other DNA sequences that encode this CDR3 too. This chain's CDR3 is CAWSVREVKETQYF. In nucleotides, the CDR3 is TGTGCCTGGAGTGTACGAGAGGTCAAGGAGACCCAGTACTTC. J is TRBJ2-5 and V is TRBV30; D not certain. This CDR3 comprises 14 residues. From germline, CDR1 is GTSNPN and CDR2 SVGIG (reference sequence). The V gene lost 0 bases and the J gene lost 5 bases, with 13 bases spanning the gap.

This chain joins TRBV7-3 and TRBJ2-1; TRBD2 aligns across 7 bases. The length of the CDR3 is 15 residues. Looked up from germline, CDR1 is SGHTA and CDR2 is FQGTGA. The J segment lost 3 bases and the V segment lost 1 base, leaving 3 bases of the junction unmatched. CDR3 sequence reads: CASSLMTSSYNEQFF. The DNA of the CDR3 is TGTGCCAGCAGCTTAATGACTAGCAGCTACAATGAGCAGTTCTTC.

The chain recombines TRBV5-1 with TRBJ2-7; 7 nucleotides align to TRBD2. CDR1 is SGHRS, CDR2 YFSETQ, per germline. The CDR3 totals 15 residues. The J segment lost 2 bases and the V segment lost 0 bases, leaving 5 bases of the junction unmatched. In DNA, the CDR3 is TGCGCCAGCAGCTTGGGAGCAGGGAGGGCCTACGAGCAGTACTTC. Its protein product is CASSLGAGRAYEQYF.

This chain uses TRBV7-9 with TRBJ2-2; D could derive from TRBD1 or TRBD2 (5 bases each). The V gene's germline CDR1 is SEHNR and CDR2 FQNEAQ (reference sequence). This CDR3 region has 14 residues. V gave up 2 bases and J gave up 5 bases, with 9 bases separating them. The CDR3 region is CASSLLGETGELFF. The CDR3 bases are TGTGCCAGCAGCTTATTGGGGGAAACCGGGGAGCTGTTTTTT.

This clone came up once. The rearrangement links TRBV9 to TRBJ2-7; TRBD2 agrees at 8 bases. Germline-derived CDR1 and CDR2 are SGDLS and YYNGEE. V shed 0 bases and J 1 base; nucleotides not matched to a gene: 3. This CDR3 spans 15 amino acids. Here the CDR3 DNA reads TGTGCCAGCAGCGTAGCTAGCGGGCGATCCTACGAGCAGTACTTC. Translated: CASSVASGRSYEQYF.

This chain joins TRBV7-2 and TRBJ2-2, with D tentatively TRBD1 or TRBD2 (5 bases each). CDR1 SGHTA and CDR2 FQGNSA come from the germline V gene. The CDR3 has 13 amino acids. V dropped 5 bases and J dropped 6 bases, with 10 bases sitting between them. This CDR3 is CASSPTAAGELFF. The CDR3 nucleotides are TGTGCCAGCAGCCCGACAGCGGCCGGGGAGCTGTTTTTT.